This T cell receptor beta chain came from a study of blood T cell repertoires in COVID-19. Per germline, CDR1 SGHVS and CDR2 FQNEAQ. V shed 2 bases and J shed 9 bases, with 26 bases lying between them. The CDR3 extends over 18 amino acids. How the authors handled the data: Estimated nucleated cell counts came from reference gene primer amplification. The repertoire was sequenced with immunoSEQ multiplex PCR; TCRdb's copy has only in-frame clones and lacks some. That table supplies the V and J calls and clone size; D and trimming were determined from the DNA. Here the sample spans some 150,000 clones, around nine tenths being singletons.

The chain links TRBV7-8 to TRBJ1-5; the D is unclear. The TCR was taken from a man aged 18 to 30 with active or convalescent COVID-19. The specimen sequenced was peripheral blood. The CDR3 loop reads CASSLSPLRAHPGRPQHF. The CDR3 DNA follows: TGTGCCAGCAGCTTATCCCCTCTTAGAGCTCACCCGGGTAGGCCCCAGCATTTT.